This T cell receptor (beta chain) was retrieved from a study of T cells in Graves' hyperthyroidism and ophthalmopathy. Ophthalmopathy patients all had a Clinical Activity Score of at least 3, a NOSPECS grade of at least 4 and disease under 3 months old. Approximately 10 ml of fresh peripheral blood supplied the PBMCs. Trimming cost V 3 bases and J 0 bases, with 7 bases left between them. This CDR3 contains 15 residues. Germline values: CDR1 SGDLS, CDR2 YYNGEE. Using RNA transcripts as the source, TCR beta CDR3 regions were amplified. TCR CDR3 underwent first-round RT-PCR with the HTBI primer set. TCRdb called the multiplex PCR reads again in MiXCR, with one record for every CDR3 protein. This sample has around 240,000 distinct CDR3 sequences; approximately 16% occur once, and the top ten carry around 28%.

This clonotype originated in a woman aged 18-29 years with Graves' ophthalmopathy. Sequenced input: blood. The chain carries TRBV9 and TRBJ2-6; the D is unclear. The CDR3: CASSAWNSGANVLTF. In DNA form, the CDR3 reads TGTGCCAGCAGCGCCTGGAACTCTGGGGCCAACGTCCTGACTTTC.